The entry below gives a single T cell receptor beta chain sequence along with its context. This entry is derived from a study of cytomegalovirus exposure and HLA in healthy donors. This CDR3 contains 13 residues. The ends were cut back, 9 bases at V and 3 bases at J, with 11 bases in the middle. Germline V lookup: CDR1 SNHLY, CDR2 FYNNEI. Primers included in the PCR were 60 Vbeta and 13 Jbeta primers. Using immunoSEQ multiplex PCR, the repertoire was profiled, and TCRdb retains in-frame clones only, with some absent. This table holds roughly 120,000 clones. This receptor was obtained from a man aged 30 to 45 in good health and CMV-seronegative. Sequenced input: PBMCs. This chain joins TRBV2 and TRBJ1-4; TRBD1 is a possible D gene (5 bases). The CDR3 DNA reads as TGTGCCAGGTCGACAGCGTCTAATGAAAAACTGTTTTTT. Protein sequence: CARSTASNEKLFF.